This record concerns one T cell receptor beta chain sequence. The target of this receptor is not known. Base qualities are missing; no much larger clone stands one base away. The entire amount of isolated RNA was reverse transcribed using the High Capacity cDNA Reverse Transcription Kit, so the sequenced TCRB transcripts were expressed ones. Deep immunoSEQ sequencing was applied to naive, central memory and regulatory T cell samples, giving an average of around 4 million total reads per sample. Sorted cells were lysed in RLT buffer, and RNA was extracted using DNase-treated RNeasy Micro or Mini kits according to cell number. To prevent cross-contamination, every cell subset was processed on its own, while patient and healthy donor samples were processed together. The immunoSEQ multiplex PCR was used to amplify TCRB sequences from cDNA, generating 87-bp fragments that spanned the CDR3 region. The amplicons were sequenced using the Illumina HiSeq platform. The original methods were these. PCR bias was corrected computationally using synthetic template baselines, and reads within Hamming distance 2 were collapsed, with unmergeable singletons discarded. By aligning reads against IMGT, V, D and J genes, CDR3 length, and insertions or deletions at six rearrangement sites were assigned. Within each subset, clonotype counts were normalized to sorted cell number, after which true diversity and Gini coefficients were computed with the tcR R package. Repertoire sharing was quantified using the overlap coefficient calculated on TCRB nucleotide sequences. The table comes from immuneACCESS by way of TCRdb, which keeps in-frame sequences with V and J called. Part of the clones is missing from these tables; in studies checked, under half for an unresolved V gene and the rest for unknown reasons. The V and J calls and clone size come from that table; D and trimming were worked out from the DNA. The sample data list about 220,000 clones, and 9.5% to 13% of these were observed just once. The top ten hold less than 1.5% of the sample.

Each donor gave one peripheral blood draw, approximately 100 mL on average, collected into heparinised tubes. Naive, central memory, regulatory and stem cell-like memory CD4+ T cells were sorted on a BD FACSAria II using a panel including CD45RO, CCR7, CD25, CD127, CD95 and CD27. A purity above 98% was achieved for all sorted populations. PBMCs were isolated immediately by Lymphoprep density gradient centrifugation and stained directly without culture. So that batch effects would be minimized, each experiment stained and sorted samples in pairs, pairing one healthy donor with one patient. These data are taken from a study of beta chain features in type 1 diabetes (dated by TCRdb to the late 2010s). Describing the broader study: Patients and healthy donors did not differ in mean age, gender distribution, total cell number or subset yield. A total of 90 million to 130 million sorted cells were examined across all samples, and a strong correlation was observed between cell number per subset and RNA yield. In the study, TCRB repertoires of sorted circulating CD4+ T cell subsets from recently diagnosed type 1 diabetes patients were compared with those of matched healthy donors. Naive and central memory subsets were obtained from all 30 or so donors, but regulatory and stem cell-like memory subsets were isolated from only 8 patients and roughly 8 healthy donors. The paper's findings and limits, for the study overall: Patients with type 1 diabetes made fewer insertions and deleted more nucleotides at VDJ recombination sites, implying thymic rearrangement abnormalities. Because the HLA sub-analyses included only small numbers of individuals, any influence of HLA type on TCRB rearrangement was left unresolved. Type 1 diabetes patients showed a moderate but significant shortening of TCRB CDR3 length in all four CD4+ subsets. Because cDNA was sequenced instead of genomic DNA, activated cells with high expression could be over-represented, although the groups did not differ in activation or CD3 levels. PCR may preferentially amplify shorter templates, but because patient and control samples were amplified and corrected together, any resulting skew would affect both groups equally. Naive, central memory and regulatory TCRB repertoires appeared to be more alike among patients than among healthy donors.

V has 2 bases trimmed and J has 5 bases trimmed; junction bases matching no gene number 10. The CDR3 sequence holds 17 residues, the cysteine and phenylalanine included. Just CDR3 DNA is preserved here, 51 bases in frame from base 1. Reading the germline V gene gives CDR1 SGDLS and CDR2 YYNGEE. This receptor chain uses TRBV9 and TRBJ2-7; TRBD2 aligns with 13 central bases. Sequenced: central memory CD4+ T cells from blood. The clonotype comes from a man aged 18-30 years in good health. The nucleotide sequence is TGTGCCAGCAGCGTTGCCTCGGGACTAGCGGGACCCGACGAGCAGTACTTC. Its protein reads: CASSVASGLAGPDEQYF.